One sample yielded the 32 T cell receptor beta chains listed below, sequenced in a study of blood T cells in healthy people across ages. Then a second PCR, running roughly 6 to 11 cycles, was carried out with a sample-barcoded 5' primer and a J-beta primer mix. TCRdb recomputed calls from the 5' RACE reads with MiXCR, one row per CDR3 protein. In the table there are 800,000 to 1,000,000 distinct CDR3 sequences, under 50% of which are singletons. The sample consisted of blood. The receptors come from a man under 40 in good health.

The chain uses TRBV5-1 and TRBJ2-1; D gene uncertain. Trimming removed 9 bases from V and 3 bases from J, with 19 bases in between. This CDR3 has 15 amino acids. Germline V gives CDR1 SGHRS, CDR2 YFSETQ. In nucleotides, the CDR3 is TGCGCCACCCGGTCCGGTTCGGCAGGCTACAATGAGCAGTTCTTC. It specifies CATRSGSAGYNEQFF. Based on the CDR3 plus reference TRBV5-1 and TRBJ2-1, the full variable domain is KAGVTQTPRYLIKTRGQQVTLSCSPISGHRSVSWYQQTPGQGLQFLFEYFSETQRNKGNFPGRFSGRQFSNSRSEMNVSTLELGDSALYLCATRSGSAGYNEQFFGPGTRLTVL.

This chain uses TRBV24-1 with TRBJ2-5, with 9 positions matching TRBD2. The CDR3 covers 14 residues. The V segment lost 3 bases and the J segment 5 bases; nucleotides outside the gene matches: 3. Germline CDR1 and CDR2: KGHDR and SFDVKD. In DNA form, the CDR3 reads TGTGCCACCAGTGATCCAGCGGGGGGTGAGACCCAGTACTTC. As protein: CATSDPAGGETQYF.

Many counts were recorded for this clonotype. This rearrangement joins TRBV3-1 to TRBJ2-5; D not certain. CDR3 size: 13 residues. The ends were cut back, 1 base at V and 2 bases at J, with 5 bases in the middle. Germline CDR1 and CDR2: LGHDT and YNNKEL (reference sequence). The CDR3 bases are TGTGCCAGCAGCCAAGTACTGCAAGAGACCCAGTACTTC. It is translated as CASSQVLQETQYF.

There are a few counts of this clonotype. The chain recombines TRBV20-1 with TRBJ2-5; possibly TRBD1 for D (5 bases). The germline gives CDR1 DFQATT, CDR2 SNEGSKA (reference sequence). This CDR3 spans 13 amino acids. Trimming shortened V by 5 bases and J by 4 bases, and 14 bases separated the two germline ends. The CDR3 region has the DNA TGCAGTGCTCCCCAGGGTGAGATAGAGACCCAGTACTTC. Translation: CSAPQGEIETQYF.

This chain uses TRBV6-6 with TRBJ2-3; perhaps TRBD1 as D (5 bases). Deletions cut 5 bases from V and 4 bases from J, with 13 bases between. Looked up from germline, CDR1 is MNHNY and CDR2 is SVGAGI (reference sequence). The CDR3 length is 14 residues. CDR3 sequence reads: CASSVRAKADTQYF. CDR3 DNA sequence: TGTGCCAGCAGTGTCAGGGCTAAGGCAGATACGCAGTATTTT.

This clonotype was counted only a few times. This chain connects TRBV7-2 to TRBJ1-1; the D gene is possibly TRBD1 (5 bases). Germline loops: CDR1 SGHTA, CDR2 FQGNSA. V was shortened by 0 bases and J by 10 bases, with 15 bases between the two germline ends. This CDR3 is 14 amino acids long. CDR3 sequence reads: CASSLALLTAGAFF. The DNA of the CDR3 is TGTGCCAGCAGCTTAGCGCTCTTGACAGCGGGAGCTTTCTTT. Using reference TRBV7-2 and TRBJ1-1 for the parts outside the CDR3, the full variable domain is GAGVSQSPSNKVTEKGKDVELRCDPISGHTALYWYRQSLGQGLEFLIYFQGNSAPDKSGLPSDRFSAERTGGSVSTLTIQRTQQEDSAVYLCASSLALLTAGAFFGQGTRLTVV.

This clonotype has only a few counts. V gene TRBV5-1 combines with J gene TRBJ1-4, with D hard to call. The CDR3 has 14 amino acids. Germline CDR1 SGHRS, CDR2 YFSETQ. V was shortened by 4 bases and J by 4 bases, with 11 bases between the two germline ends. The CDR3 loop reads CASSGGGDNEKLFF. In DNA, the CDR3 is TGCGCCAGCAGCGGAGGTGGTGATAATGAAAAACTGTTTTTT.

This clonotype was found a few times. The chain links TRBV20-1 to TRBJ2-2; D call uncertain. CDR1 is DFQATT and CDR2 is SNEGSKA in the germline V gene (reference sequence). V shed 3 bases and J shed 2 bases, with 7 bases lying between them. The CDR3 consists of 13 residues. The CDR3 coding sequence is TGCAGTGCTAGTAACGTCAACACCGGGGAGCTGTTTTTT. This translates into CSASNVNTGELFF.

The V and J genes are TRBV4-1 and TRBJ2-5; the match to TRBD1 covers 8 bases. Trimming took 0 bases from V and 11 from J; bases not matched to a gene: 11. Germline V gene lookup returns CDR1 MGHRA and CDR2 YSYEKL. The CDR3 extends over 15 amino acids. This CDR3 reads CASSQESDRVQEQYF. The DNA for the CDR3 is TGCGCCAGCAGCCAAGAGTCGGACAGGGTTCAGGAGCAGTACTTC.

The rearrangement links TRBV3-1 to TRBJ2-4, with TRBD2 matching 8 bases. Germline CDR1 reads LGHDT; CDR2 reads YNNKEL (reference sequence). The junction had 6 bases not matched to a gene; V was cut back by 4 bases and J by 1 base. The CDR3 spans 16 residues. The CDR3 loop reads CASSLFSGVAKNIQYF. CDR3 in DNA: TGTGCCAGCAGCCTATTTAGCGGGGTTGCCAAAAACATTCAGTACTTC.

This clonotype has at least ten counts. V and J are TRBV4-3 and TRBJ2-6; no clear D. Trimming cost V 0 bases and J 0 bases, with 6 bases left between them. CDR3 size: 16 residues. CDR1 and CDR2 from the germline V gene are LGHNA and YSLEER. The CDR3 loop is CASSQDGFSGANVLTF. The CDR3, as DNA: TGCGCCAGCAGCCAAGATGGATTCTCTGGGGCCAACGTCCTGACTTTC.

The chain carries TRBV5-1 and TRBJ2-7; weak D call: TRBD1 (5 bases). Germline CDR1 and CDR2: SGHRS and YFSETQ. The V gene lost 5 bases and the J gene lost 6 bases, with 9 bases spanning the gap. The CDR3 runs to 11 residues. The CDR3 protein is CASSSGREQYF. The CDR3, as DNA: TGCGCCAGCAGTTCAGGGCGCGAGCAGTACTTC.

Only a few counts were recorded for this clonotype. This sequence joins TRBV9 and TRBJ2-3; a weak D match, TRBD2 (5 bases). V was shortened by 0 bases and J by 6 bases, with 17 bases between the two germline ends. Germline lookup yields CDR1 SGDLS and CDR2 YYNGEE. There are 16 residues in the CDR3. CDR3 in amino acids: CASSVASGIGLDTQYF. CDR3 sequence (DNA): TGTGCCAGCAGCGTAGCGTCGGGAATTGGGCTGGATACGCAGTATTTT.

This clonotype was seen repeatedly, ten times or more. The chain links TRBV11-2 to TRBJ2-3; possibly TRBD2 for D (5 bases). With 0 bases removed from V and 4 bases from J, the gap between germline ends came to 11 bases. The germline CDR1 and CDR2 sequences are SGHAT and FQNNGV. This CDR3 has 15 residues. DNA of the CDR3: TGTGCCAGCAGCTTAGATCCCGGTAGCGCAGATACGCAGTATTTT. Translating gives CASSLDPGSADTQYF.

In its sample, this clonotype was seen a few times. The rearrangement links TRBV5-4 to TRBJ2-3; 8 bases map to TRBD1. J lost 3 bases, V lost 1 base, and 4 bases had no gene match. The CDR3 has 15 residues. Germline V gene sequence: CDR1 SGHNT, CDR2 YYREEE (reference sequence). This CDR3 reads CASSLTQGATDTQYF. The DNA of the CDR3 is TGTGCCAGCAGCTTGACCCAGGGGGCTACAGATACGCAGTATTTT.

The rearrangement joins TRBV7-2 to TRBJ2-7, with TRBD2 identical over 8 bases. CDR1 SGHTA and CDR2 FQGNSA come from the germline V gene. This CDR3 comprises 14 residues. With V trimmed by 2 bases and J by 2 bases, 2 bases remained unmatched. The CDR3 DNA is TGTGCCAGCAGCTTACAAGCGGGGGCCTACGAGCAGTACTTC. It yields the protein CASSLQAGAYEQYF.

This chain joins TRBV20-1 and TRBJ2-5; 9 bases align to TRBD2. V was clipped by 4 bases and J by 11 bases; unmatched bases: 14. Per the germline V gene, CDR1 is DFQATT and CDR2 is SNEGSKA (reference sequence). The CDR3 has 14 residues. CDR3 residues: CSATERGAYNEQYF. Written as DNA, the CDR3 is TGCAGTGCTACCGAGCGGGGGGCCTACAATGAGCAGTACTTC.

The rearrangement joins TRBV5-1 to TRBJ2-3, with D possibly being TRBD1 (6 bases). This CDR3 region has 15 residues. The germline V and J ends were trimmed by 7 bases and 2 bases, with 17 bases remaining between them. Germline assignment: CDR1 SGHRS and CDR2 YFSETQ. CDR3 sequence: CASRPPGHPTDTQYF. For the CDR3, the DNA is TGCGCCAGCCGGCCCCCGGGACACCCCACAGATACGCAGTATTTT.

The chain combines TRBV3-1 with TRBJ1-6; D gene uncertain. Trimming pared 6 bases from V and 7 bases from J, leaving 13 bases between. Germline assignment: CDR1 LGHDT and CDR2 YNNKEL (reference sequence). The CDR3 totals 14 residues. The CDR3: CASSVTALNSPLHF. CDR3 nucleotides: TGTGCCAGCAGTGTCACAGCGTTAAATTCACCCCTCCACTTT.

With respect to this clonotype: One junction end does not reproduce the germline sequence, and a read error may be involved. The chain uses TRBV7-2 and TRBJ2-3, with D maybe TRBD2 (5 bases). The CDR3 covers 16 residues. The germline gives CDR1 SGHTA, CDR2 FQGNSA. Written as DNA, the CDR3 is TGTGCCAACAGCTTAGCGCGGGTCAGCGAGGGAGATACGCAGTATTTT. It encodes CANSLARVSEGDTQYF.

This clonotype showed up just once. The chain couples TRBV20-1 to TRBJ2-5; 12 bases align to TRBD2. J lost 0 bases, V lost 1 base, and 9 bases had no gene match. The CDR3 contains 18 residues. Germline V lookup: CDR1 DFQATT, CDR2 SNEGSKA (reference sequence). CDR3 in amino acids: CSARGFLAGGVYQETQYF. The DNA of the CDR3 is TGCAGTGCTAGAGGTTTTCTAGCGGGGGGGGTGTACCAAGAGACCCAGTACTTC.

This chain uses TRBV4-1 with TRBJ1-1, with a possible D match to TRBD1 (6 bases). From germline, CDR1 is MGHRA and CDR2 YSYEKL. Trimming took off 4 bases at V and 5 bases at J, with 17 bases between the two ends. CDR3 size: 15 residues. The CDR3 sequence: CASSPRQEEGTEAFF. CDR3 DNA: TGCGCCAGCAGCCCCCGACAGGAGGAAGGGACTGAAGCTTTCTTT.

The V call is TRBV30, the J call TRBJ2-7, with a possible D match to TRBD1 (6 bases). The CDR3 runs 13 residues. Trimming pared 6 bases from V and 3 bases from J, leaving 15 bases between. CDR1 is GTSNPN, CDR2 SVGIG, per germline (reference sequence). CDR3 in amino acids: CACHRERGYEQYF. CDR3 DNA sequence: TGTGCCTGCCACAGGGAAAGGGGCTACGAGCAGTACTTC.

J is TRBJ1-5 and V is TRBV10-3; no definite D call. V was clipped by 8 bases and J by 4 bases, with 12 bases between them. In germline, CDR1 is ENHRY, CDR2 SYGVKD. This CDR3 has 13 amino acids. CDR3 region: CAIGSTGNQPQHF. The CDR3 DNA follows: TGTGCCATCGGCAGCACCGGAAATCAGCCCCAGCATTTT.

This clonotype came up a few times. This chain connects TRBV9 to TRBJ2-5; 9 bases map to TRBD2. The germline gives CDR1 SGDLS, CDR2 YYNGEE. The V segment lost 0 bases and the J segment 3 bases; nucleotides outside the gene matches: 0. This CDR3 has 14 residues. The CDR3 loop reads CASSVGLAEETQYF. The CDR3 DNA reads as TGTGCCAGCAGCGTAGGACTAGCGGAAGAGACCCAGTACTTC.

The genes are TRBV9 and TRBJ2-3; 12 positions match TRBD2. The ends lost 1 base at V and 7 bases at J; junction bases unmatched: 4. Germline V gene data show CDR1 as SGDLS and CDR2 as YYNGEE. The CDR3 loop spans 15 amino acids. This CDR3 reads CASSVLAGGPNTQYF. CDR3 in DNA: TGTGCCAGCAGCGTACTAGCGGGGGGGCCCAATACGCAGTATTTT.

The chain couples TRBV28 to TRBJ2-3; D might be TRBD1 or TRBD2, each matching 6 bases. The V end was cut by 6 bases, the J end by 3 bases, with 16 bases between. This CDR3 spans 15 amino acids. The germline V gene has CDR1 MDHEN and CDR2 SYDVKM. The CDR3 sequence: CASSKERGRTDTQYF. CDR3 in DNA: TGTGCCAGCAGCAAGGAACGGGGGCGGACAGATACGCAGTATTTT. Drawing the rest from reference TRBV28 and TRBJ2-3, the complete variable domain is DVKVTQSSRYLVKRTGEKVFLECVQDMDHENMFWYRQDPGLGLRLIYFSYDVKMKEKGDIPEGYSVSREKKERFSLILESASTNQTSMYLCASSKERGRTDTQYFGPGTRLTVL.

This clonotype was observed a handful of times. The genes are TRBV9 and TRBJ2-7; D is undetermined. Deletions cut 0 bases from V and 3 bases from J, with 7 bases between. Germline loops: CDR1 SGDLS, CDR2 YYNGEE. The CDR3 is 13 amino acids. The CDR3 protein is CASSVEEDYEQYF. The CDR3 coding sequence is TGTGCCAGCAGCGTAGAAGAGGACTACGAGCAGTACTTC.

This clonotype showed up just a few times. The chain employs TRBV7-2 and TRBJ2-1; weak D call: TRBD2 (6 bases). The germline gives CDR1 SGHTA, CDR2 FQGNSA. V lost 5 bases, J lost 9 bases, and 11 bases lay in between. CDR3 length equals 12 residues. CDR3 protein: CASSLGGFEQFF. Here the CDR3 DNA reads TGTGCCAGCAGCCTCGGAGGGTTTGAGCAGTTCTTC.

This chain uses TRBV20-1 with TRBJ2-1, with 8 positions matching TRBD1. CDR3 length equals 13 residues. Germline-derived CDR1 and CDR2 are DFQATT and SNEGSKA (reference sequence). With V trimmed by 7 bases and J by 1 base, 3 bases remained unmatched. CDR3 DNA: TGCAGTGTTGACAGGGGTTCCTACAATGAGCAGTTCTTC. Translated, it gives CSVDRGSYNEQFF.

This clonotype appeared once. The CDR3 loop is CASSYGPLEGNYGYTF. The CDR3 bases are TGTGCCAGCAGTTACGGCCCCCTGGAGGGAAACTATGGCTACACCTTC. The genes are TRBV6-5 and TRBJ1-2; no clear D. This CDR3 contains 16 residues. Germline CDR1 and CDR2: MNHEY and SVGAGI. Trimming took off 2 bases at V and 2 bases at J, with 15 bases between the two ends.

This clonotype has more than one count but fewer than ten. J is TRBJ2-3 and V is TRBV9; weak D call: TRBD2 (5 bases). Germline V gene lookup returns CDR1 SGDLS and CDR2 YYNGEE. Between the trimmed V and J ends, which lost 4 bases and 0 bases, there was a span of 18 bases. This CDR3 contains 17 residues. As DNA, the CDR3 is TGTGCCAGCAGCATTGGAACCGGACTGGATAGCACAGATACGCAGTATTTT. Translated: CASSIGTGLDSTDTQYF.